Listed below are T cell receptor beta chains from one sample, sequenced in a study of T cells after posttransplantation cyclophosphamide. TCRdb keeps only in-frame clones here, not all; method: immunoSEQ multiplex PCR. The sample contains just under 7,500 clones, none of them singletons. The sequenced sample was PBMCs, obtained after allogeneic stem cell transplant with posttransplant cyclophosphamide. Receptors were obtained from a male patient aged 50 to 59 who received an allogeneic stem cell transplant from an unrelated donor, was CMV-positive, and had acute GVHD only. Some of the T cells may derive from the graft donor. The CDR3 runs from the conserved cysteine through the conserved F or W. The order of the fields is D gene, V gene, clone size, J gene, CDR3 protein, CDR3 DNA. A D gene is named only where the DNA matches it firmly. Clone size is given for some rows only: seen once, a few or many times, or a class if the clone is expanded.

d_gene: -
v_gene: TRBV27
abundance: -
j_gene: TRBJ2-2
CDR3aa: CASSDRRGGELFF
CDR3nt: TGTGCCAGCAGTGACAGGCGAGGCGGGGAGCTGTTTTTT

d_gene: -
v_gene: TRBV7-9
abundance: -
j_gene: TRBJ2-1
CDR3aa: CASSLRPSGGENNEQFF
CDR3nt: TGTGCCAGCAGCTTACGCCCCTCGGGGGGCGAGAACAATGAGCAGTTCTTC

d_gene: -
v_gene: TRBV29-1
abundance: many
j_gene: TRBJ1-2
CDR3aa: CSVEGLDGYTF
CDR3nt: TGCAGCGTTGAAGGACTTGATGGCTACACCTTC

d_gene: -
v_gene: TRBV6-6
abundance: many
j_gene: TRBJ1-4
CDR3aa: CASSQDSERGLFF
CDR3nt: TGTGCCAGCAGTCAGGACTCCGAGCGAGGGCTGTTTTTT

d_gene: -
v_gene: TRBV18
abundance: few
j_gene: TRBJ2-7
CDR3aa: CASSLGQEGPYEQYF
CDR3nt: TGTGCCAGCTCACTCGGTCAGGAGGGGCCCTACGAGCAGTACTTC

d_gene: TRBD2
v_gene: TRBV5-1
abundance: -
j_gene: TRBJ2-1
CDR3aa: CASRSPLAGLDNEQFF
CDR3nt: TGCGCCAGCAGATCTCCTCTAGCGGGACTGGACAATGAGCAGTTCTTC

d_gene: -
v_gene: TRBV11-1
abundance: many
j_gene: TRBJ2-7
CDR3aa: CASSLGGEAAYEQYF
CDR3nt: TGTGCCAGCAGCTTAGGTGGGGAGGCAGCCTACGAGCAGTACTTC

d_gene: TRBD1
v_gene: TRBV19
abundance: many
j_gene: TRBJ2-1
CDR3aa: CASSYSSGTGSHNEQFF
CDR3nt: TGTGCCAGTAGTTATTCCTCCGGGACAGGCTCCCACAATGAGCAGTTCTTC

d_gene: TRBD2
v_gene: TRBV25-1
abundance: many
j_gene: TRBJ2-1
CDR3aa: CASSEGLAGDEQFF
CDR3nt: TGTGCCAGCAGTGAGGGACTAGCGGGAGACGAGCAGTTCTTC

d_gene: -
v_gene: TRBV7-9
abundance: many
j_gene: TRBJ1-2
CDR3aa: CASSFEQGYYGYTF
CDR3nt: TGTGCCAGCAGCTTTGAACAGGGTTACTATGGCTACACCTTC

d_gene: -
v_gene: TRBV7-2
abundance: few
j_gene: TRBJ2-3
CDR3aa: CASAKRSLAGDTQYF
CDR3nt: TGTGCCAGCGCCAAGAGGTCCCTGGCGGGAGATACGCAGTATTTT

d_gene: TRBD2
v_gene: TRBV5-1
abundance: medium-sized
j_gene: TRBJ2-1
CDR3aa: CASSFRYLVAGGRYSEQFF
CDR3nt: TGCGCCAGCAGCTTCAGGTATCTAGTGGCGGGAGGGAGGTACAGTGAGCAGTTCTTC

d_gene: -
v_gene: TRBV7-2
abundance: -
j_gene: TRBJ1-2
CDR3aa: CASSLGPGGGYTF
CDR3nt: TGTGCCAGCAGCTTGGGCCCGGGCGGGGGCTACACCTTC

d_gene: TRBD2
v_gene: TRBV5-6
abundance: few
j_gene: TRBJ2-1
CDR3aa: CASSFYSAGLANNEQFF
CDR3nt: TGTGCCAGCAGCTTTTATAGCGCTGGACTAGCCAACAATGAGCAGTTCTTC

d_gene: -
v_gene: TRBV13
abundance: -
j_gene: TRBJ2-7
CDR3aa: CASSFWRGYEQYF
CDR3nt: TGTGCCAGCAGCTTTTGGAGGGGCTACGAGCAGTACTTC

d_gene: TRBD1
v_gene: TRBV5-1
abundance: -
j_gene: TRBJ2-7
CDR3aa: CASSLRSTGRGYGYEQYF
CDR3nt: TGCGCCAGCAGCTTGAGGTCTACGGGCAGGGGGTATGGTTACGAGCAGTACTTC

d_gene: -
v_gene: TRBV11-2
abundance: many
j_gene: TRBJ1-1
CDR3aa: CASSLERQADEAFF
CDR3nt: TGTGCCAGCAGCTTAGAGAGACAGGCGGATGAAGCTTTCTTT

d_gene: TRBD1
v_gene: TRBV19
abundance: many
j_gene: TRBJ2-2
CDR3aa: CASSQGDGNTGELFF
CDR3nt: TGTGCCAGTTCACAGGGGGATGGGAACACCGGGGAGCTGTTTTTT

d_gene: -
v_gene: TRBV6-1
abundance: many
j_gene: TRBJ2-7
CDR3aa: CASVDRTLSYEQYF
CDR3nt: TGTGCCAGCGTAGACAGAACACTCTCCTACGAGCAGTACTTC

d_gene: -
v_gene: TRBV19
abundance: many
j_gene: TRBJ1-6
CDR3aa: CASSQGPLFNSPLHF
CDR3nt: TGTGCCAGTAGTCAGGGGCCCCTGTTTAATTCACCCCTCCACTTT

d_gene: -
v_gene: TRBV16
abundance: -
j_gene: TRBJ2-2
CDR3aa: CASSQRGSNTGELFF
CDR3nt: TGTGCCAGCAGCCAACGGGGATCGAACACCGGGGAGCTGTTTTTT

d_gene: -
v_gene: TRBV2
abundance: many
j_gene: TRBJ2-3
CDR3aa: CASSILSRTDTQYF
CDR3nt: TGTGCCAGCAGTATCCTATCCCGCACAGATACGCAGTATTTT

d_gene: TRBD1
v_gene: TRBV2
abundance: many
j_gene: TRBJ2-6
CDR3aa: CASSGDRTGANVLTF
CDR3nt: TGTGCCAGCAGTGGGGACAGGACTGGGGCCAACGTCCTGACTTTC

d_gene: TRBD1
v_gene: TRBV6-1
abundance: many
j_gene: TRBJ2-1
CDR3aa: CATPDRGENEQFF
CDR3nt: TGTGCCACCCCGGACAGGGGGGAGAATGAGCAGTTCTTC

d_gene: TRBD2
v_gene: TRBV27
abundance: many
j_gene: TRBJ2-1
CDR3aa: CASSLRTSGHSYNEQFF
CDR3nt: TGTGCCAGCAGTTTAAGGACTAGCGGGCACTCCTACAATGAGCAGTTCTTC

d_gene: -
v_gene: TRBV7-2
abundance: -
j_gene: TRBJ1-4
CDR3aa: CASSPPGRPQREKLFF
CDR3nt: TGTGCCAGCAGCCCCCCAGGCAGGCCTCAACGCGAAAAACTGTTTTTT

d_gene: TRBD2
v_gene: TRBV14
abundance: many
j_gene: TRBJ2-1
CDR3aa: CASSPSTGGFYNEQFF
CDR3nt: TGTGCCAGCAGCCCAAGTACGGGGGGATTTTACAATGAGCAGTTCTTC

d_gene: -
v_gene: TRBV18
abundance: many
j_gene: TRBJ1-2
CDR3aa: CASSLDSREGGYTF
CDR3nt: TGTGCCAGCTCACTGGATTCCAGGGAGGGTGGCTACACCTTC

d_gene: -
v_gene: TRBV18
abundance: medium-sized
j_gene: TRBJ1-5
CDR3aa: CASSPVAGIDQPQHF
CDR3nt: TGTGCCAGCTCACCAGTTGCCGGGATTGATCAGCCCCAGCATTTT

d_gene: TRBD2
v_gene: TRBV7-2
abundance: -
j_gene: TRBJ2-2
CDR3aa: CASSSRLAGQSAGELFF
CDR3nt: TGTGCCAGCAGCTCACGACTAGCGGGACAGTCGGCCGGGGAGCTGTTTTTT

d_gene: -
v_gene: TRBV7-8
abundance: many
j_gene: TRBJ1-2
CDR3aa: CASSLLTDGTNYDYTF
CDR3nt: TGTGCCAGCAGCTTATTAACGGACGGGACTAACTATGACTACACCTTC

d_gene: -
v_gene: TRBV11-2
abundance: many
j_gene: TRBJ2-7
CDR3aa: CASSPGGSFYEQYF
CDR3nt: TGTGCCAGCAGCCCCGGGGGTTCCTTCTACGAGCAGTACTTC

d_gene: -
v_gene: TRBV7-9
abundance: few
j_gene: TRBJ2-1
CDR3aa: CASSQIQTQILRYNEQFF
CDR3nt: TGTGCCAGCAGCCAAATCCAAACACAGATTCTACGCTACAATGAGCAGTTCTTC

d_gene: -
v_gene: TRBV28
abundance: many
j_gene: TRBJ1-1
CDR3aa: CASNLPGGGNTEAFF
CDR3nt: TGTGCCAGCAACCTCCCGGGAGGGGGGAACACTGAAGCTTTCTTT

d_gene: TRBD2
v_gene: TRBV30
abundance: few
j_gene: TRBJ2-4
CDR3aa: CAWSTGTMNIQYF
CDR3nt: TGTGCCTGGAGTACCGGGACTATGAACATTCAGTACTTC

d_gene: TRBD1
v_gene: TRBV5-1
abundance: many
j_gene: TRBJ1-5
CDR3aa: CASSLDRGSNQPQHF
CDR3nt: TGCGCCAGCAGCTTGGACAGGGGCAGCAATCAGCCCCAGCATTTT

d_gene: -
v_gene: TRBV7-9
abundance: many
j_gene: TRBJ2-3
CDR3aa: CASSPGQRASTDTQYF
CDR3nt: TGTGCCAGCAGCCCCGGACAGAGAGCCAGCACAGATACGCAGTATTTT

d_gene: -
v_gene: TRBV6-1
abundance: many
j_gene: TRBJ1-2
CDR3aa: CASSDGGMGNYGYTF
CDR3nt: TGTGCCAGCAGTGACGGGGGTATGGGGAACTATGGCTACACCTTC

d_gene: TRBD2
v_gene: TRBV7-2
abundance: -
j_gene: TRBJ2-3
CDR3aa: CASSSNAAGVGDTQYF
CDR3nt: TGTGCCAGCAGCTCCAACGCAGCGGGAGTGGGGGATACGCAGTATTTT

d_gene: -
v_gene: TRBV27
abundance: many
j_gene: TRBJ1-1
CDR3aa: CASGSSFQGNTEAFF
CDR3nt: TGTGCCAGCGGCTCATCTTTCCAGGGAAACACTGAAGCTTTCTTT

d_gene: -
v_gene: TRBV27
abundance: -
j_gene: TRBJ2-2
CDR3aa: CASSFGRLNTGELFF
CDR3nt: TGTGCCAGCAGTTTCGGTCGTTTGAACACCGGGGAGCTGTTTTTT

d_gene: -
v_gene: TRBV7-9
abundance: many
j_gene: TRBJ1-1
CDR3aa: CASSKRTANTEAFF
CDR3nt: TGTGCCAGCAGCAAGCGGACAGCGAACACTGAAGCTTTCTTT

d_gene: -
v_gene: TRBV2
abundance: many
j_gene: TRBJ2-7
CDR3aa: CASSEQGRPYEQYF
CDR3nt: TGTGCCAGCAGTGAACAGGGTAGGCCCTACGAGCAGTACTTC

d_gene: -
v_gene: TRBV7-9
abundance: many
j_gene: TRBJ2-2
CDR3aa: CASSSRGGNTGELFF
CDR3nt: TGTGCCAGCAGCTCTAGAGGGGGGAACACCGGGGAGCTGTTTTTT

d_gene: TRBD1
v_gene: TRBV29-1
abundance: -
j_gene: TRBJ1-1
CDR3aa: CSGFGTGSNTEAFF
CDR3nt: TGCAGCGGTTTTGGGACAGGAAGCAACACTGAAGCTTTCTTT

d_gene: -
v_gene: TRBV7-8
abundance: many
j_gene: TRBJ2-5
CDR3aa: CASSLVQGSPSDQYF
CDR3nt: TGTGCCAGCAGCTTAGTCCAGGGGTCTCCTTCGGACCAGTACTTC

d_gene: TRBD1
v_gene: TRBV11-2
abundance: -
j_gene: TRBJ2-7
CDR3aa: CASSSDRDEQYF
CDR3nt: TGTGCCAGCAGCTCGGACAGGGACGAGCAGTACTTC

d_gene: TRBD2
v_gene: TRBV2
abundance: many
j_gene: TRBJ2-7
CDR3aa: CASSESQIAGDSEQYF
CDR3nt: TGTGCCAGCAGTGAGTCCCAGATAGCGGGAGACTCCGAGCAGTACTTC

d_gene: -
v_gene: TRBV14
abundance: many
j_gene: TRBJ1-4
CDR3aa: CASSQVGSGVNEKLFF
CDR3nt: TGTGCCAGCAGCCAAGTTGGTTCAGGGGTAAATGAAAAATTGTTTTTT

d_gene: -
v_gene: TRBV7-2
abundance: few
j_gene: TRBJ2-3
CDR3aa: CASSFSVSTDTQYF
CDR3nt: TGTGCCAGCAGCTTTTCAGTAAGCACAGATACGCAGTATTTT

d_gene: TRBD1
v_gene: TRBV11-1
abundance: many
j_gene: TRBJ2-3
CDR3aa: CASSLGTGVNTDTQYF
CDR3nt: TGTGCCAGCAGTCTAGGGACAGGGGTGAACACAGATACGCAGTATTTT

d_gene: -
v_gene: TRBV16
abundance: many
j_gene: TRBJ1-1
CDR3aa: CASSRTGPNTEAFF
CDR3nt: TGTGCCAGCAGCCGAACAGGGCCCAACACTGAAGCTTTCTTT

d_gene: TRBD1
v_gene: TRBV2
abundance: many
j_gene: TRBJ1-2
CDR3aa: CASTYENRGGYTF
CDR3nt: TGTGCCAGCACGTACGAGAACAGGGGTGGCTACACCTTC